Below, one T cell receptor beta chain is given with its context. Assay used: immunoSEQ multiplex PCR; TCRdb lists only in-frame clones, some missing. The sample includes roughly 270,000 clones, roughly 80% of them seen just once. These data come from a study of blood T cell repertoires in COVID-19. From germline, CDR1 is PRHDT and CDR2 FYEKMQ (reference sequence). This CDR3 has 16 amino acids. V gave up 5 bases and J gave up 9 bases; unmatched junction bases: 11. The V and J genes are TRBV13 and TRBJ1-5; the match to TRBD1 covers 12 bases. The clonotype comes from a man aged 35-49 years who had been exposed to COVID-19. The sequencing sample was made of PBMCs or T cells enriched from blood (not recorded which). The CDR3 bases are TGTGCCAGCAGCCGACGGGACAGGGGGCCCTTTGGGCCCCAGCATTTT. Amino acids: CASSRRDRGPFGPQHF.